Below, 8 T cell receptor beta chains from the same sample are listed, as sequenced in a study of blood T cell repertoires in COVID-19. The data were produced by immunoSEQ multiplex PCR, yet TCRdb's version contains in-frame clones alone and is incomplete. This sample carries 200,000 to 300,000 clones, around 87% of them seen once, and the ten largest clones take approximately 1.6%. Sequencing was performed on peripheral blood. These receptors were taken from a woman aged 40-49 years who had recovered from COVID-19.

CDR3 DNA: TGTGCCAGCACCCCCAGCGGGGGGAACACCGGGGAGCTGTTTTTT. Encoded protein: CASTPSGGNTGELFF. This chain links TRBV7-6 with TRBJ2-2; TRBD2 matches 8 bases. This CDR3 region has 15 residues. V shed 7 bases, J shed 1 base, and the junction held 5 bases outside the gene matches. The germline V gene has CDR1 SGHVS and CDR2 FNYEAQ.

The chain joins TRBV15 to TRBJ1-5; D might be TRBD1 (5 bases). Deletions cut 0 bases from V and 7 bases from J, with 16 bases between. Germline V gene data show CDR1 as LNHNV and CDR2 as YYDKDF (reference sequence). This CDR3 has 16 residues. The CDR3 sequence is CATSRDLRQGRQPQHF. CDR3 DNA sequence: TGTGCCACCAGCAGAGATCTGCGGCAGGGAAGGCAGCCCCAGCATTTT.

The CDR3 loop is CASSLHPPGGGSPLHF. CDR3 DNA sequence: TGTGCCAGCAGCCTTCATCCCCCAGGGGGCGGTTCACCCCTCCACTTT. The chain uses TRBV7-3 and TRBJ1-6, with 8 bases aligning to TRBD1. The CDR3 loop spans 16 amino acids. The germline V gene has CDR1 SGHTA and CDR2 FQGTGA. Trimming at V came to 5 bases and at J to 9 bases, leaving 12 bases not matched to a gene. The variable domain in full, with the rest retrieved from reference TRBV7-3 and TRBJ1-6, is GAGVSQTPSNKVTEKGKYVELRCDPISGHTALYWYRQSLGQGPEFLIYFQGTGAADDSGLPNDRFFAVRPEGSVSTLKIQRTERGDSAVYLCASSLHPPGGGSPLHFGNGTRLTVT.

The sample holds one count of this clone. The CDR3 loop reads CASSLSGNLGYTF. CDR3 bases: TGTGCCAGCAGTTTATCGGGGAACCTCGGCTACACCTTC. The chain recombines TRBV28 with TRBJ1-2; D is undetermined. Germline V gives CDR1 MDHEN, CDR2 SYDVKM. Trimming took off 1 base at V and 8 bases at J, with 11 bases between the two ends. The CDR3 consists of 13 residues.

The chain joins TRBV7-9 to TRBJ1-6; D uncertain. The CDR3 is made up of 15 amino acids. Trimming removed 4 bases at V and 6 bases at J, with 13 bases between. CDR1 is SEHNR and CDR2 is FQNEAQ in the germline V gene (reference sequence). CDR3 sequence (DNA): TGTGCCAGCAGCTCTGGCGGGGAGATTAATTCACCCCTCCACTTT. This encodes CASSSGGEINSPLHF.

This clone was counted many times. The V gene is TRBV10-1, the J gene TRBJ1-2; D is undetermined. Germline CDR1 reads WNHNN; CDR2 reads SYGVQD (reference sequence). V lost 10 bases, J lost 7 bases, and 13 bases lay in between. The CDR3 is 11 residues long. The DNA of the CDR3 is TGCGCCACTGAAGCGGGTGTTGGCTACACCTTC. It encodes CATEAGVGYTF.

The chain uses TRBV5-1 and TRBJ2-7; D is perhaps TRBD2 (6 bases). The CDR3 covers 15 residues. Germline V CDR1 and CDR2: SGHRS, YFSETQ. Trimming left V 4 bases short and J 2 bases short, with 16 bases between. The CDR3 nucleotides are TGCGCCAGCAGCCCGGGAGACCGGGACGCCTACGAGCAGTACTTC. Its translation is CASSPGDRDAYEQYF.

The chain combines TRBV2 with TRBJ2-2, with no clear D. This CDR3 has 14 residues. Germline V gene sequence: CDR1 SNHLY, CDR2 FYNNEI. V was clipped by 7 bases and J by 8 bases, with 17 bases between them. The CDR3 DNA follows: TGTGCCAGCATGCCCCGGCCCTCCGGGGGGGAGCTGTTTTTT. Translating gives CASMPRPSGGELFF.